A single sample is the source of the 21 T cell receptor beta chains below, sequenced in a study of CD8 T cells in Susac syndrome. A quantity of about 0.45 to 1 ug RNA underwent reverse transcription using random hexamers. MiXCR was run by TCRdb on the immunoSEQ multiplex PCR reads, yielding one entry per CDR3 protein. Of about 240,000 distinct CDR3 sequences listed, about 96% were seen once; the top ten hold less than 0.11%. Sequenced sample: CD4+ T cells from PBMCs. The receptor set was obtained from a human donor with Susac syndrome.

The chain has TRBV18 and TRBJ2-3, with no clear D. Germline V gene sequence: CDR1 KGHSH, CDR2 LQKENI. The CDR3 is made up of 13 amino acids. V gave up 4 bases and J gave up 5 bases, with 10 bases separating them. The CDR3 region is CASSRLVGDTQYF. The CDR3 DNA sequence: TGTGCCAGCTCACGGCTAGTAGGAGATACGCAGTATTTT.

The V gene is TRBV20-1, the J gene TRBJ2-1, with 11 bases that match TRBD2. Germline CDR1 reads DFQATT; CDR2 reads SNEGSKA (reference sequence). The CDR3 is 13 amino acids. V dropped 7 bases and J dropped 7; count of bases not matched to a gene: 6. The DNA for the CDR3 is TGCAGTGTGAGGGCTAGCGGGAGGAATGAGCAGTTCTTC. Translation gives CSVRASGRNEQFF.

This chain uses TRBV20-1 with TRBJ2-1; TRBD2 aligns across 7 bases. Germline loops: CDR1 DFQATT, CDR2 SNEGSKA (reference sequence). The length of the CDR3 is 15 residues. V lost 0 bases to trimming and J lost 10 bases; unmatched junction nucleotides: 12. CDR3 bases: TGCAGTGCTAGAGATGGGGTCGGCGGGAGACAGGAGCAGTTCTTC. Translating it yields CSARDGVGGRQEQFF.

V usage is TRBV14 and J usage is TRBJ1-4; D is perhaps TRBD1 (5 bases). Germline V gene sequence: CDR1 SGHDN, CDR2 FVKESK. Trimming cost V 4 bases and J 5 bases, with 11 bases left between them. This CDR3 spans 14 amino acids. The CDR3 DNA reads TGTGCCAGCAGCCCAGGGCAGCCAAATGAAAAACTGTTTTTT. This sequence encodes CASSPGQPNEKLFF.

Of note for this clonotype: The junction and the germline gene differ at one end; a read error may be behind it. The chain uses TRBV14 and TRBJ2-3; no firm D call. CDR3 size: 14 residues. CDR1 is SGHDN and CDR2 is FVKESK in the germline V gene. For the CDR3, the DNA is TGTGCCAGCAGCCCTAGGGATTTAACAGATACGCAGTTTTTT. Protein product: CASSPRDLTDTQFF. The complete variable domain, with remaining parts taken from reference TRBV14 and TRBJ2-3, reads EAGVTQFPSHSVIEKGQTVTLRCDPISGHDNLYWYRRVMGKEIKFLLHFVKESKQDESGMPNNRFLAERTGGTYSTLKVQPAELEDSGVYFCASSPRDLTDTQFFGPGTRLTVL.

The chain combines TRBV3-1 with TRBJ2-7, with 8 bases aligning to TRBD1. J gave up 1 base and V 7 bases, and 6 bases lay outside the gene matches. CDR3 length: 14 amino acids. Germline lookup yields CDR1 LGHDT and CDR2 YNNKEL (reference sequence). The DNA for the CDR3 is TGTGCCAGCACCCCGAGGACAGGGTCCTACGAGCAGTACTTC. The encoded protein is CASTPRTGSYEQYF.

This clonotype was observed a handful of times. CDR3: CASRENTGELFF. Written as DNA, the CDR3 is TGTGCCAGCCGGGAAAACACCGGGGAGCTGTTTTTT. This rearrangement joins TRBV7-9 to TRBJ2-2; a possible D gene is TRBD2 (5 bases). The CDR3 contains 12 residues. Germline V gives CDR1 SEHNR, CDR2 FQNEAQ (reference sequence). Trimming removed 8 bases at V and 2 bases at J, with 6 bases between.

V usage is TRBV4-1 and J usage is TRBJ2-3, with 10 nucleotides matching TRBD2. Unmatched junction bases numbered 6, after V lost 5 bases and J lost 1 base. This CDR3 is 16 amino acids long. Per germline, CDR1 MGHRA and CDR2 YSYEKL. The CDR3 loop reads CASSSAGLAGTDTQYF. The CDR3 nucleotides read TGCGCCAGCAGCTCAGCCGGACTAGCGGGCACAGATACGCAGTATTTT.

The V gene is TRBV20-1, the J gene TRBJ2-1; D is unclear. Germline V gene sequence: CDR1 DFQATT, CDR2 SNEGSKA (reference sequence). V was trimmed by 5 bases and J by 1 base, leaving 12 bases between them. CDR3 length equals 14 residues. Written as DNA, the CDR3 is TGCAGTGCTGGAAAGGTAGGGTCCTACAATGAGCAGTTCTTC. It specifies CSAGKVGSYNEQFF.

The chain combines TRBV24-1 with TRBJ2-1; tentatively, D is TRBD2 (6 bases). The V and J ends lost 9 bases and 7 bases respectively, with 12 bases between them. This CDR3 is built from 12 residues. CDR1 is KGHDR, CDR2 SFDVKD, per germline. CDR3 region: CATSRGRNEQFF. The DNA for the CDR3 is TGTGCCACCTCACGAGGGAGGAATGAGCAGTTCTTC.

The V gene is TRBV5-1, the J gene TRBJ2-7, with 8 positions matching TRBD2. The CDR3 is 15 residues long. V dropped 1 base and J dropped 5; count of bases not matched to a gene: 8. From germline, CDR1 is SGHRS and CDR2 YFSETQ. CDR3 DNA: TGCGCCAGCAGCTTGACGGGAGGGAATAGCGACGAGCAGTACTTC. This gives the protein CASSLTGGNSDEQYF. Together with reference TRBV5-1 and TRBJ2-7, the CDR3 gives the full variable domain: KAGVTQTPRYLIKTRGQQVTLSCSPISGHRSVSWYQQTPGQGLQFLFEYFSETQRNKGNFPGRFSGRQFSNSRSEMNVSTLELGDSALYLCASSLTGGNSDEQYFGPGTRLTVT.

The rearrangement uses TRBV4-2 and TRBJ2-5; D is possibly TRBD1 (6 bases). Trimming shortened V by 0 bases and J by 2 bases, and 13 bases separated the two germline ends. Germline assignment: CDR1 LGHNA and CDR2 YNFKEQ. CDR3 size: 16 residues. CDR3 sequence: CASSQDGRTEQETQYF. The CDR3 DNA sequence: TGTGCCAGCAGCCAAGATGGCCGGACAGAACAAGAGACCCAGTACTTC.

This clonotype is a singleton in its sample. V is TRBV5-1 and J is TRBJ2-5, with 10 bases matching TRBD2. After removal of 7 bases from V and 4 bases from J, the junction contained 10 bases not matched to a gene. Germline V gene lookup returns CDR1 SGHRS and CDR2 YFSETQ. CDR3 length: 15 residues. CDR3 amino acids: CASYRASGRGETQYF. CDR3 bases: TGCGCCAGCTACAGGGCTAGCGGGAGAGGAGAGACCCAGTACTTC.

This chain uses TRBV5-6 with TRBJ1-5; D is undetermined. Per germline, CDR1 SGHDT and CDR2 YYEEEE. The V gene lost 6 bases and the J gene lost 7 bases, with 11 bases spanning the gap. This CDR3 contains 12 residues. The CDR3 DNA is TGTGCCAGCACCGCCATCGGCCAGCCCCAGCATTTT. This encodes CASTAIGQPQHF.

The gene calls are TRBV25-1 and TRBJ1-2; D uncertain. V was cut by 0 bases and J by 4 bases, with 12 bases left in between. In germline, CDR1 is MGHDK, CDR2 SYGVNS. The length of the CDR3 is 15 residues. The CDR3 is CASSEYGVAFYGYTF. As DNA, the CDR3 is TGTGCCAGCAGTGAATACGGGGTAGCGTTCTATGGCTACACCTTC.

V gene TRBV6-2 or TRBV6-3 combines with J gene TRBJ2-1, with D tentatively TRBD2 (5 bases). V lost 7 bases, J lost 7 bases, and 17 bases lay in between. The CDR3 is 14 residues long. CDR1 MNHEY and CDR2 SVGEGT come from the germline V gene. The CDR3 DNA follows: TGTGCCAGCACCCCATTAACCTCGGGAAATGAGCAGTTCTTC. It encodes CASTPLTSGNEQFF.

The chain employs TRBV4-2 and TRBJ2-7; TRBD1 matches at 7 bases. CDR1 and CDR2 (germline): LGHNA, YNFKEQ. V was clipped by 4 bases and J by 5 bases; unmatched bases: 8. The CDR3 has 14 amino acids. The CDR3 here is CASSPRTGANEQYF. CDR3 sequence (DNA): TGTGCCAGCAGCCCCCGCACAGGGGCCAACGAGCAGTACTTC.

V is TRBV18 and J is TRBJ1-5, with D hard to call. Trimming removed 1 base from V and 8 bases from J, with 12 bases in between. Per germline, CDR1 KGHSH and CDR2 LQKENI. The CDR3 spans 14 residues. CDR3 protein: CASSPRHIGEPQHF. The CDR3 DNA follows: TGTGCCAGCTCACCACGGCACATCGGGGAGCCCCAGCATTTT.

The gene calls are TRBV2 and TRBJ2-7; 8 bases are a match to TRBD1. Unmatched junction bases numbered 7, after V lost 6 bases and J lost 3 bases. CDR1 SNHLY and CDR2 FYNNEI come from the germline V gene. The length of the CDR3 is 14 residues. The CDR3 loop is CASSNPGGGYEQYF. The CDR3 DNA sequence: TGTGCCAGCAGCAACCCAGGGGGCGGCTACGAGCAGTACTTC.

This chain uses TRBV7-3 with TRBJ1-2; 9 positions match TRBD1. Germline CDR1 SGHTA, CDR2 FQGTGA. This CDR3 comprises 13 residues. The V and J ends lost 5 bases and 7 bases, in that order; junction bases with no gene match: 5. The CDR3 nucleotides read TGTGCCAGCAGCGAACAGGGGGCGGCTGGCTACACCTTC. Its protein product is CASSEQGAAGYTF. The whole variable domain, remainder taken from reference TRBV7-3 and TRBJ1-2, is GAGVSQTPSNKVTEKGKYVELRCDPISGHTALYWYRQSLGQGPEFLIYFQGTGAADDSGLPNDRFFAVRPEGSVSTLKIQRTERGDSAVYLCASSEQGAAGYTFGSGTRLTVV.

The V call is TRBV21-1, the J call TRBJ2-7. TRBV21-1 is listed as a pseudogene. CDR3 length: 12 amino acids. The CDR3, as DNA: TGTGCCAGCAAAAGGCTGCCCTACGAGCAGTACTTC. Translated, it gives CASKRLPYEQYF.